Included here is one T cell receptor (beta chain) sequence, with context. Antigen unknown. Stated treatment: oral pan-JAK inhibitor, 5-10 mg twice daily. From alopecia areata patients, lesional scalp punch biopsies and peripheral blood were collected. Sorting of PBMCs yielded the CD4+ and CD8+ T cells. This sample is drawn from a study of CD8+ T cells in alopecia areata. Whole-study findings and limits: In scalp and blood during tofacitinib, many expanded lesional clones persisted.

Following extraction, RNA underwent reverse transcription to cDNA, which served as the sequencing template. Repertoires were generated with immunoSEQ multiplex PCR, while TCRdb's copy carries only in-frame clones and drops some. The sample shows tens of thousands of clones, roughly 70% of them seen only once. This clonotype originated in a human donor with alopecia areata. The sequencing used CD8+ T cells sorted from blood, collected at week 24, from a patient treated with tofacitinib.

CDR3 DNA sequence: TGCGCCAGCAGCTGGTCGGGACTACCTAACACCGGGGAGCTGTTTTTT. Its protein product is CASSWSGLPNTGELFF. V usage is TRBV5-1 and J usage is TRBJ2-2; 7 nucleotides match TRBD2. CDR1 SGHRS and CDR2 YFSETQ come from the germline V gene. The CDR3 is 16 residues long. V lost 3 bases to trimming and J lost 2 bases; unmatched junction nucleotides: 7.